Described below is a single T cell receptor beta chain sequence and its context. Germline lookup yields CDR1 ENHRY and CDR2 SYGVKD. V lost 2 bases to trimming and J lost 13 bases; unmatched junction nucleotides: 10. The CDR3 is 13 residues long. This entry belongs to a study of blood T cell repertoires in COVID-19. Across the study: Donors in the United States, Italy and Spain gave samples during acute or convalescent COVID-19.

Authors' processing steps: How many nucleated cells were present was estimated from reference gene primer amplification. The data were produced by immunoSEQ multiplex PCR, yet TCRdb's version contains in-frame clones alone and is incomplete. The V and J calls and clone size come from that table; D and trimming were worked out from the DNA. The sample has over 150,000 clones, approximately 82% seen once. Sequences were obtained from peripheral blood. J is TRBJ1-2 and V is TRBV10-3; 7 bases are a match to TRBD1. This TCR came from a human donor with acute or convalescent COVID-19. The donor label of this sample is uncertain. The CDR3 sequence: CAISEHQQGSVTF. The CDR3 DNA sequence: TGTGCCATCAGTGAGCACCAACAGGGGTCGGTCACCTTC.